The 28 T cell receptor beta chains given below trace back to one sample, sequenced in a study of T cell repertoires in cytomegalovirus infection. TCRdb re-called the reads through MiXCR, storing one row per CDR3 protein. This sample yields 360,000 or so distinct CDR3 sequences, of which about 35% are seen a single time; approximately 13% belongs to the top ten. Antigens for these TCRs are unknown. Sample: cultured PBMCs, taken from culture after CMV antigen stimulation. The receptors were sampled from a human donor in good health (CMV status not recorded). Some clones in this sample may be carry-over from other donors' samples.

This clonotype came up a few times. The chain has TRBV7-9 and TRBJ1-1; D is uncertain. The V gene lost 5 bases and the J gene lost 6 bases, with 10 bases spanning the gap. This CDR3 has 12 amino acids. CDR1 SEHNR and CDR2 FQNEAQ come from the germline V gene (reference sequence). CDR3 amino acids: CASSQPGPEAFF. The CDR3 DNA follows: TGTGCCAGCAGCCAACCCGGACCTGAAGCTTTCTTT.

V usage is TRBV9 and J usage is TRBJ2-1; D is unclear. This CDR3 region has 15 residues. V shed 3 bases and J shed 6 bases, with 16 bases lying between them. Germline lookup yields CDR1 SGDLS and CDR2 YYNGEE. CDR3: CASSAQFLESNEQFF. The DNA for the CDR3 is TGTGCCAGCAGCGCTCAATTCCTAGAGTCCAATGAGCAGTTCTTC.

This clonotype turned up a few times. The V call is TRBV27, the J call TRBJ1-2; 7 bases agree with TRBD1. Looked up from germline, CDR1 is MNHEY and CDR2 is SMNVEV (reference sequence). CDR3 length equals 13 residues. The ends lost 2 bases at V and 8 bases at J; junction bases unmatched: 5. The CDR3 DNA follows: TGTGCCAGCAGTTTAACAGGGGTTTACGGCTACACCTTC. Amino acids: CASSLTGVYGYTF.

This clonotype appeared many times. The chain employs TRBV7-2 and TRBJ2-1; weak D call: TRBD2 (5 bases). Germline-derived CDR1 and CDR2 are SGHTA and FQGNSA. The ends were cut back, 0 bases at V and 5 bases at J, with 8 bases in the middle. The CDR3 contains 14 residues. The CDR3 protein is CASSLATGNNEQFF. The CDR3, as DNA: TGTGCCAGCAGCTTAGCGACGGGAAACAATGAGCAGTTCTTC.

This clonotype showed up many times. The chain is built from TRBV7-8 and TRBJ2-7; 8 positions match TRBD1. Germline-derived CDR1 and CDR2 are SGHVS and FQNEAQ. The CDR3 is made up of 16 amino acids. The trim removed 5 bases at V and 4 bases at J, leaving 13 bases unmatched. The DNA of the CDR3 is TGTGCCAGCAGCATTCCGGACAGGGAGTACTCTTACGAGCAGTACTTC. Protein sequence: CASSIPDREYSYEQYF.

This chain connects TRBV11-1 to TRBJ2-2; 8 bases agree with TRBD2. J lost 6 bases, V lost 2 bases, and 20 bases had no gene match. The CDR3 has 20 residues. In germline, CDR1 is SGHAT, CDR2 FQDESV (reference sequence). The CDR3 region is CASSLSLWTSRAVSPGELFF. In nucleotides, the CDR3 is TGTGCCAGCAGCTTATCTCTCTGGACTAGCCGGGCGGTATCACCCGGGGAGCTGTTTTTT.

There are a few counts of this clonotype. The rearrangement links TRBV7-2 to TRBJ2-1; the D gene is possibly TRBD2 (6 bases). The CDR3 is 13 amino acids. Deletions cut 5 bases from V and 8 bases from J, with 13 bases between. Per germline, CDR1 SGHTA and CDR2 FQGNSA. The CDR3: CASSRRVGDEQFF. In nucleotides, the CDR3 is TGTGCCAGCAGCAGGAGGGTAGGGGATGAGCAGTTCTTC. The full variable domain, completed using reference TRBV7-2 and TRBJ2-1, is GAGVSQSPSNKVTEKGKDVELRCDPISGHTALYWYRQSLGQGLEFLIYFQGNSAPDKSGLPSDRFSAERTGGSVSTLTIQRTQQEDSAVYLCASSRRVGDEQFFGPGTRLTVL.

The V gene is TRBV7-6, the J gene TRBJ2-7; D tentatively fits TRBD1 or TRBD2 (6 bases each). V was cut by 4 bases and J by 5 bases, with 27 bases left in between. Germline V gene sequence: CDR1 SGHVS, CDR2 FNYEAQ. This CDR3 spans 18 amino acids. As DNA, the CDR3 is TGTGCCAGCAGCTCAGGGGCAGCAGGAGTAGCGGTTAACAACGAGCAGTACTTC. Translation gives CASSSGAAGVAVNNEQYF.

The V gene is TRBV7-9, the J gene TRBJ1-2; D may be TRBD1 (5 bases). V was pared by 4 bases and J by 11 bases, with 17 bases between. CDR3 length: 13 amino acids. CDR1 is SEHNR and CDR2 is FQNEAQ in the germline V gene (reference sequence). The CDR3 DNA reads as TGTGCCAGCAGCTCTACCCTAGGGGACCTTTACACCTTC. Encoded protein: CASSSTLGDLYTF. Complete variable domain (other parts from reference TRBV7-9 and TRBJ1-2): DTGVSQNPRHKITKRGQNVTFRCDPISEHNRLYWYRQTLGQGPEFLTYFQNEAQLEKSRLLSDRFSAERPKGSFSTLEIQRTEQGDSAMYLCASSSTLGDLYTFGSGTRLTVV.

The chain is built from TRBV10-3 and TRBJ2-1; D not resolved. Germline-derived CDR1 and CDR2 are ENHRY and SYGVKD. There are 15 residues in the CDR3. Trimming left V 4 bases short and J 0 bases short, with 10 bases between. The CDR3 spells CAISAEHSSYNEQFF. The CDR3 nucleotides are TGTGCCATCAGTGCGGAACATAGCTCCTACAATGAGCAGTTCTTC.

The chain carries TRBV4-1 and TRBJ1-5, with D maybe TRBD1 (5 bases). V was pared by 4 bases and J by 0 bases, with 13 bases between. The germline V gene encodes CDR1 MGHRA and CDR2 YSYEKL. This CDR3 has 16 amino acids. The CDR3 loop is CASSPFEGTSNQPQHF. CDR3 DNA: TGCGCCAGCAGCCCTTTTGAGGGGACTAGCAATCAGCCCCAGCATTTT.

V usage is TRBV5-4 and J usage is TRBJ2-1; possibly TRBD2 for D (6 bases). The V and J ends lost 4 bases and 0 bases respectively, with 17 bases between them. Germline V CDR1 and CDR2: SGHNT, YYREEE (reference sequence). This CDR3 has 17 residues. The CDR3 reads CASSPNLAASSYNEQFF. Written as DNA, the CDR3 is TGTGCCAGCAGCCCAAATTTAGCGGCCAGCTCCTACAATGAGCAGTTCTTC.

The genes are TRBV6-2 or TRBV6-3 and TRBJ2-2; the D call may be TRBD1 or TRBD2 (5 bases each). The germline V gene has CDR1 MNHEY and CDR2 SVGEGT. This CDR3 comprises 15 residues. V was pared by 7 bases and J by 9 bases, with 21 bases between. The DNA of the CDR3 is TGTGCCAGCATCACCTCCGGGACCATCCGCCGGGAGCTGTTTTTT. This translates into CASITSGTIRRELFF.

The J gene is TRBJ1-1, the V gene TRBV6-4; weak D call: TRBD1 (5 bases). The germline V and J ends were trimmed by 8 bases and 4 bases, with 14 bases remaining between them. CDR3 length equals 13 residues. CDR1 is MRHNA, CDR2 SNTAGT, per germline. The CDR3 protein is CASQTAIVTEAFF. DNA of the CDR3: TGTGCCAGCCAGACAGCAATTGTCACTGAAGCTTTCTTT.

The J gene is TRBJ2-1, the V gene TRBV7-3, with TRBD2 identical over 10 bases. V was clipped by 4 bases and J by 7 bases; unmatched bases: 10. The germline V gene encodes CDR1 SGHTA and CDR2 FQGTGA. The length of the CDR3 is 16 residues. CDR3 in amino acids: CASSYSSGRGSNEQFF. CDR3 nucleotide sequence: TGTGCCAGCAGCTACTCTAGCGGGAGAGGGTCAAATGAGCAGTTCTTC.

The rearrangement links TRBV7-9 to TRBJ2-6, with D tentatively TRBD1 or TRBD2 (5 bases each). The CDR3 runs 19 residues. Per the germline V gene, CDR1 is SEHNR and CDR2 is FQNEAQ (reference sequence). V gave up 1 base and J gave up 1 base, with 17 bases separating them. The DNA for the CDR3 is TGTGCCAGCAGCTTAGGGGGGTTACTGGGGCCTTCTGGGGCCAACGTCCTGACTTTC. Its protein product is CASSLGGLLGPSGANVLTF.

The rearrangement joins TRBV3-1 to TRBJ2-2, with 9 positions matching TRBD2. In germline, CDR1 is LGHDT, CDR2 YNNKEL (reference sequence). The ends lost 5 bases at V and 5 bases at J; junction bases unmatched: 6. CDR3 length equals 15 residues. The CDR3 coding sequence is TGTGCCAGCAGCGTCATGGCGGGGGGGACCGGGGAGCTGTTTTTT. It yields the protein CASSVMAGGTGELFF.

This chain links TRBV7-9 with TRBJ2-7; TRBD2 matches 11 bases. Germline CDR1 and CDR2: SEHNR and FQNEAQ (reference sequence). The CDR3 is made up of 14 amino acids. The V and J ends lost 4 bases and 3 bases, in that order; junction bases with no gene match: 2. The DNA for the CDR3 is TGTGCCAGCAGCTCGGGACTAGCGGTCTACGAGCAGTACTTC. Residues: CASSSGLAVYEQYF.

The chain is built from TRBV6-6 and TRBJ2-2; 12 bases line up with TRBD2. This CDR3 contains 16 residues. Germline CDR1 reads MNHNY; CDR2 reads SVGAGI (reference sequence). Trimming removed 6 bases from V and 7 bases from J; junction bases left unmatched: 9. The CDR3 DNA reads TGTGCCAGCAGCGAAACTAGCGGGAGGTTTAGCGGGGAGCTGTTTTTT. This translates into CASSETSGRFSGELFF.

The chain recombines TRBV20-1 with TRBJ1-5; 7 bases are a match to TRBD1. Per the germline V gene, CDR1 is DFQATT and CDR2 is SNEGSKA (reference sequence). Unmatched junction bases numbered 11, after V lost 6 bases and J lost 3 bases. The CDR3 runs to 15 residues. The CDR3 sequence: CSAAGQVSNNQPQHF. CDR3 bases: TGCAGTGCCGCCGGACAGGTATCCAACAATCAGCCCCAGCATTTT.

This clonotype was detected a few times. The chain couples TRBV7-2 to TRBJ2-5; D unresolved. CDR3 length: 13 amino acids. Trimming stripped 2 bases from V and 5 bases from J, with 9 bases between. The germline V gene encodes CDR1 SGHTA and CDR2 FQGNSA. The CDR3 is CASSLIPRETQYF. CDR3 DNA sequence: TGTGCCAGCAGCTTAATACCTCGGGAGACCCAGTACTTC.

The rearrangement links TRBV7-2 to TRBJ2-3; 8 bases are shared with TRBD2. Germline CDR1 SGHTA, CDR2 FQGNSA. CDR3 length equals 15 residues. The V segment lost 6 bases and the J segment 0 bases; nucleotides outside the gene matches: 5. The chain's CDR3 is CASRLSGASTDTQYF. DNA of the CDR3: TGTGCCAGCAGGCTTAGCGGGGCAAGCACAGATACGCAGTATTTT. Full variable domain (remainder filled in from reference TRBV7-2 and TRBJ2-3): GAGVSQSPSNKVTEKGKDVELRCDPISGHTALYWYRQSLGQGLEFLIYFQGNSAPDKSGLPSDRFSAERTGGSVSTLTIQRTQQEDSAVYLCASRLSGASTDTQYFGPGTRLTVL.

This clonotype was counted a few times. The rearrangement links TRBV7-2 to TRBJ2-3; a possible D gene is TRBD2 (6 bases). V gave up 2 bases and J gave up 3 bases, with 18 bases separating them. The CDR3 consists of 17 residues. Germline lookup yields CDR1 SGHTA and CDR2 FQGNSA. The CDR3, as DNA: TGTGCCAGCAGCTTATTTGGCGGGACGATGAGGACAGATACGCAGTATTTT. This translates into CASSLFGGTMRTDTQYF. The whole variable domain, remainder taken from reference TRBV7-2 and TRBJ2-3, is GAGVSQSPSNKVTEKGKDVELRCDPISGHTALYWYRQSLGQGLEFLIYFQGNSAPDKSGLPSDRFSAERTGGSVSTLTIQRTQQEDSAVYLCASSLFGGTMRTDTQYFGPGTRLTVL.

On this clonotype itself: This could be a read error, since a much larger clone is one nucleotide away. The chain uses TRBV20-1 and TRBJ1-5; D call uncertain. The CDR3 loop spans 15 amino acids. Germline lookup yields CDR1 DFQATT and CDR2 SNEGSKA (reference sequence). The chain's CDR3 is CSASRSRSSNQAQHF. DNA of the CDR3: TGCAGTGCTAGTCGGTCGCGGAGTAGCAATCAGGCCCAGCATTTT.

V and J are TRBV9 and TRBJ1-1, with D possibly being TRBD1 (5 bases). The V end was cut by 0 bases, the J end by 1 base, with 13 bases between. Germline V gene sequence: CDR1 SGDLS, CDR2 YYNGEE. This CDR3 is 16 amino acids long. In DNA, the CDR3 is TGTGCCAGCAGCGTAGACCCTCGAGGGGCGAACACTGAAGCTTTCTTT. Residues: CASSVDPRGANTEAFF.

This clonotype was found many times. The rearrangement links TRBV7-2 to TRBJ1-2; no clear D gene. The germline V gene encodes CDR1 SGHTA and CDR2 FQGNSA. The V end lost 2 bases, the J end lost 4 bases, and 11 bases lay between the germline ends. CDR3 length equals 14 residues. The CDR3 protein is CASSLQGQVYGYTF. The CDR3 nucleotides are TGTGCCAGCAGCTTACAAGGGCAGGTCTATGGCTACACCTTC.

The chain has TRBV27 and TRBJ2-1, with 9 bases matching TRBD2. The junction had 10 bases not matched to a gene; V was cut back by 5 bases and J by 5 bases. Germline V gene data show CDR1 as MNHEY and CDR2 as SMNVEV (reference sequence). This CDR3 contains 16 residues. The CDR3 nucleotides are TGTGCCAGCAGTCGAATATCCGGGACTAGCAACAATGAGCAGTTCTTC. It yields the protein CASSRISGTSNNEQFF.

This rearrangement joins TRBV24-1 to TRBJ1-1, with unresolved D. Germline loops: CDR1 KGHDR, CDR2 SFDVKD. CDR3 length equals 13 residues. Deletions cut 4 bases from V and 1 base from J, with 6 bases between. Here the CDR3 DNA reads TGTGCCACCAGTGAGGGTTCGAACACTGAAGCTTTCTTT. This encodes CATSEGSNTEAFF.